These 20 T cell receptor beta chains were sequenced from one sample in a study of T cell responses to AZD1222 COVID-19 vaccine. Data came from immunoSEQ multiplex PCR; TCRdb stores just in-frame clones and leaves some out. The sample lists 100,000 to 130,000 clones, roughly 90% occurring once. Sequences were derived from peripheral blood, sampled 28 days after the second AZD1222 dose. The receptors were sampled from an adult who received the AZD1222 COVID-19 vaccine.

The table lists this clone with a few counts. The chain uses TRBV19 and TRBJ2-7; D not resolved. Trimming stripped 6 bases from V and 5 bases from J, with 23 bases between. CDR1 is LNHDA and CDR2 is SQIVND in the germline V gene (reference sequence). This CDR3 comprises 16 residues. CDR3 DNA: TGTGCCAGTAGCGAAGGCGGCCGTCAGGCTGGACACGAGCAGTACTTC. Its protein is CASSEGGRQAGHEQYF.

The chain combines TRBV14 with TRBJ2-7; 15 nucleotides align to TRBD2. Germline V CDR1 and CDR2: SGHDN, FVKESK. After removal of 3 bases from V and 4 bases from J, the junction contained 7 bases not matched to a gene. CDR3 length: 17 residues. CDR3: CASSQVGTSGRQYEQYF. For the CDR3, the DNA is TGTGCCAGCAGCCAGGTTGGGACTAGCGGGAGGCAGTACGAGCAGTACTTC.

The chain couples TRBV6-5 to TRBJ2-2; TRBD1 matches at 8 bases. This CDR3 comprises 13 residues. Trimming cost V 6 bases and J 7 bases; bases outside gene matches: 4. Germline lookup yields CDR1 MNHEY and CDR2 SVGAGI. CDR3 protein: CASRQGAIGELFF. The CDR3 DNA sequence: TGTGCCAGCAGGCAGGGGGCGATCGGGGAGCTGTTTTTT.

The rearrangement joins TRBV12-3 or TRBV12-4 to TRBJ1-5; maybe TRBD1 (6 bases). This CDR3 has 12 residues. V was cut by 7 bases and J by 7 bases, with 11 bases left in between. DNA of the CDR3: TGTGCCAGCACAGGGGATAGACAGCCCCAGCATTTT. This codes for CASTGDRQPQHF.

This chain connects TRBV18 to TRBJ1-3; 7 positions match TRBD1. The CDR3 is made up of 17 amino acids. Germline trimming cut 0 bases from V and 0 bases from J; bases unmatched to any gene: 5. Looked up from germline, CDR1 is KGHSH and CDR2 is LQKENI. The CDR3 region is CASSPPDRSISGNTIYF. For the CDR3, the DNA is TGTGCCAGCTCACCACCGGACAGGAGCATCTCTGGAAACACCATATATTTT.

The chain has TRBV29-1 and TRBJ2-7, with TRBD2 identical over 9 bases. Per germline, CDR1 SQVTM and CDR2 ANQGSEA. V dropped 4 bases and J dropped 1; count of bases not matched to a gene: 2. This CDR3 region has 13 residues. The CDR3 sequence is CSVGTSVSYEQYF. For the CDR3, the DNA is TGCAGCGTTGGGACTAGCGTATCCTACGAGCAGTACTTC.

The rearrangement uses TRBV6-5 and TRBJ1-6; possibly TRBD1 for D (6 bases). CDR3 size: 16 residues. Germline V gene data show CDR1 as MNHEY and CDR2 as SVGAGI. The V end lost 2 bases, the J end lost 0 bases, and 8 bases lay between the germline ends. CDR3: CASSYRGNSYNSPLHF. Here the CDR3 DNA reads TGTGCCAGCAGTTACAGGGGGAACTCCTATAATTCACCCCTCCACTTT.

The chain couples TRBV28 to TRBJ1-1; 9 bases are shared with TRBD1. The trim removed 6 bases at V and 3 bases at J, leaving 8 bases unmatched. This CDR3 has 15 residues. Germline V CDR1 and CDR2: MDHEN, SYDVKM. The CDR3 sequence: CASRSQTGGHTEAFF. The CDR3 DNA is TGTGCCAGCAGGTCCCAAACAGGGGGCCACACTGAAGCTTTCTTT.

The rearrangement joins TRBV19 to TRBJ2-7; D gene unclear. The V end was cut by 8 bases, the J end by 5 bases, with 10 bases between. The CDR3 covers 11 residues. The germline V gene encodes CDR1 LNHDA and CDR2 SQIVND (reference sequence). The CDR3 DNA sequence: TGTGCCAGTGGACCGACCCACGAGCAGTACTTC. This gives the protein CASGPTHEQYF.

The CDR3 reads CAISESSNYGYTF. The CDR3 DNA sequence: TGTGCCATCAGTGAGTCGTCTAACTATGGCTACACCTTC. J is TRBJ1-2 and V is TRBV10-3; D gene uncertain. CDR1 and CDR2 from the germline V gene are ENHRY and SYGVKD. Trimming cost V 0 bases and J 0 bases, with 2 bases left between them. The CDR3 is made up of 13 amino acids.

The chain is built from TRBV15 and TRBJ1-5; 12 nucleotides line up with TRBD1. Germline values: CDR1 LNHNV, CDR2 YYDKDF (reference sequence). J gave up 0 bases and V 2 bases, and 11 bases lay outside the gene matches. CDR3 size: 20 residues. The CDR3 sequence: CATSRTPRDRGLSSNQPQHF. As DNA, the CDR3 is TGTGCCACCAGCAGAACCCCTAGGGACAGGGGGCTTAGTAGCAATCAGCCCCAGCATTTT.

This chain uses TRBV12-5 with TRBJ1-5, with a tentative D call TRBD1 (5 bases). In germline, CDR1 is LGHNT, CDR2 FRNRAP. CDR3 length: 14 residues. Deletions cut 5 bases from V and 9 bases from J, with 17 bases between. The CDR3, as DNA: TGTGCTAGTGGTACCAGGGTTTCGGTTGGGCCCCAGCATTTT. This gives the protein CASGTRVSVGPQHF.

The V call is TRBV4-1, the J call TRBJ1-3; D is undetermined. Deletions cut 0 bases from V and 0 bases from J, with 6 bases between. The CDR3 has 15 amino acids. CDR1 is MGHRA, CDR2 YSYEKL, per germline. The CDR3 protein is CASSQEAISGNTIYF. In DNA form, the CDR3 reads TGCGCCAGCAGCCAAGAGGCGATCTCTGGAAACACCATATATTTT.

V usage is TRBV27 and J usage is TRBJ2-7, with TRBD1 identical over 8 bases. This CDR3 contains 14 residues. Germline CDR1 reads MNHEY; CDR2 reads SMNVEV (reference sequence). Losses at the gene ends were 8 bases for V and 2 bases for J; bases not matched to a gene: 8. The CDR3 here is CASVNTGGTYEQYF. In DNA form, the CDR3 reads TGTGCCAGCGTTAATACAGGGGGGACCTACGAGCAGTACTTC.

The chain recombines TRBV5-1 with TRBJ2-2; 9 nucleotides match TRBD1. The length of the CDR3 is 17 residues. Germline CDR1 and CDR2: SGHRS and YFSETQ. V shed 4 bases and J 1 base; nucleotides not matched to a gene: 8. This CDR3 is CASSPQGAVGNTGELFF. The CDR3 DNA sequence: TGCGCCAGCAGCCCACAGGGGGCTGTTGGGAACACCGGGGAGCTGTTTTTT.

J is TRBJ1-6 and V is TRBV10-3, with 10 bases matching TRBD1. CDR1 ENHRY and CDR2 SYGVKD come from the germline V gene. This CDR3 spans 19 amino acids. The junction had 18 bases not matched to a gene; V was cut back by 3 bases and J by 10 bases. The CDR3 reads CAISELRKGTGVCWSPLHF. DNA for the CDR3: TGTGCCATCAGTGAACTCCGTAAAGGGACAGGGGTTTGTTGGTCACCCCTCCACTTT.

The chain is built from TRBV7-9 and TRBJ2-3; D may be TRBD1 or TRBD2 (5 bases each). V lost 3 bases and J lost 6, with 16 bases in between. CDR3 length: 15 residues. Germline CDR1 reads SEHNR; CDR2 reads FQNEAQ (reference sequence). The CDR3, as DNA: TGTGCCAGCAGCTTGGGGGTCGCACGTACCGATACGCAGTATTTT. Translated: CASSLGVARTDTQYF.

The CDR3 here is CASSPTGTAYDTQYF. DNA of the CDR3: TGCGCCAGCAGCCCAACCGGGACAGCGTATGATACGCAGTATTTT. This sequence joins TRBV4-1 and TRBJ2-3; 7 positions match TRBD1. CDR3 length: 15 residues. Germline CDR1 reads MGHRA; CDR2 reads YSYEKL. V gave up 4 bases and J gave up 6 bases; unmatched junction bases: 10.

This chain joins TRBV6-5 and TRBJ1-6; TRBD1 matches 7 bases. V dropped 0 bases and J dropped 10; count of bases not matched to a gene: 6. CDR1 is MNHEY and CDR2 is SVGAGI in the germline V gene. The CDR3 covers 15 residues. CDR3 nucleotides: TGTGCCAGCAGTTACTCCGACAGGGTGGGATCACCCCTCCACTTT. Amino acids: CASSYSDRVGSPLHF.

The J gene is TRBJ2-3, the V gene TRBV6-1; D perhaps matches TRBD2 (6 bases). Trimming took 2 bases from V and 3 from J, leaving 9 bases between them. Germline V CDR1 and CDR2: MNHNS, SASEGT. The CDR3 extends over 14 amino acids. The DNA of the CDR3 is TGTGCCAGCAGTGAACCGGGAGCAACAGATACGCAGTATTTT. It specifies CASSEPGATDTQYF.